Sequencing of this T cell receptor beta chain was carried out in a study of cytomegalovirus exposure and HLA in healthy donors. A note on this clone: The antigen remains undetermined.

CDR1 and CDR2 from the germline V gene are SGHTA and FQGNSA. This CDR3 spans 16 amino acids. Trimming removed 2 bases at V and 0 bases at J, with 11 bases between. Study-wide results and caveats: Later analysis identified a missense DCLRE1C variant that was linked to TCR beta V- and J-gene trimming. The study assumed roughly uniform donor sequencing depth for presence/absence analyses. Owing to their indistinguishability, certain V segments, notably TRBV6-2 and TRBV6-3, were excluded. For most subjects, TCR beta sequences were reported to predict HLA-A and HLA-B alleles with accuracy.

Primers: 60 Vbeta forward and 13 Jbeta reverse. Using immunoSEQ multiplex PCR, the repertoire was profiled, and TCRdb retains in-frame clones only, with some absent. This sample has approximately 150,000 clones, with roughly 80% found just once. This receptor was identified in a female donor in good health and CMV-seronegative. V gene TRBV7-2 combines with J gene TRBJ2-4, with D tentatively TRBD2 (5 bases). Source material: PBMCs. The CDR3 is CASSLSGVQAKNIQYF. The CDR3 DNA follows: TGTGCCAGCAGCTTATCCGGGGTTCAAGCCAAAAACATTCAGTACTTC.